Only a few counts were recorded for the clone carrying this T cell receptor beta chain. The antigen remains unidentified. V shed 6 bases, J shed 9 bases, and the junction held 11 bases outside the gene matches. Germline lookup yields CDR1 MNHNS and CDR2 SASEGT. The CDR3 spans 14 residues. The sample belongs to a study of blood T cells in healthy people across ages. Across the study: In model experiments, template switching was able to capture about one barcoded beta molecule for every two T cells that were present.

Notes on the study in general: Unsorted PBMC material precluded a definitive naive versus antigen-experienced comparison.

The second PCR ran roughly 6 to 11 cycles with a sample-barcoded 5' primer and J-beta primers. TCRdb fed the 5' RACE reads into MiXCR, producing one record per CDR3 protein. The sample contains fewer than 1.5 million distinct CDR3 sequences, around two fifths of which appear only once. Ranging in age from about 6 to 90, the donors were healthy Caucasian individuals from Russia. The draw of peripheral blood yielded around 10 milliliters from each donor. The clonotype was recovered from a woman aged 18-29 years in good health. The sequencing input was blood. The chain is built from TRBV6-1 and TRBJ1-2, with 9 bases that match TRBD1. CDR3 nucleotides: TGTGCCAGCAGCCCTGGGACAGGGCTCTACAGCTACACCTTC. Translating it yields CASSPGTGLYSYTF.